Listed below are T cell receptor beta chains from one sample, sequenced in a study of T-cell memory formation after mild COVID-19. TCRdb analysed the 5' RACE reads with MiXCR anew, one entry per CDR3 protein. Among about 350,000 distinct CDR3 sequences listed, 12% to 15% were seen once. The sample consisted of PBMCs or a T cell subset sorted from them (not recorded which). These receptors came from a man aged 18 to 29 who had mild COVID-19 (a few samples of this study predate the infection). Cell type and time point are not known. Both conserved end residues are part of each CDR3.

J | V | CDR3
TRBJ1-4 | TRBV4-1 | CASSRQSSTNEKLFF
TRBJ2-7 | TRBV7-3 | CASSLGGFYEQYF
TRBJ2-7 | TRBV7-9 | CASSLGQGSRGYEQYF
TRBJ1-5 | TRBV27 | CASLYSNQPQHF
TRBJ1-2 | TRBV5-1 | CASAPSPGQGSGYTF
TRBJ1-2 | TRBV9 | CASSDGTAIYGYTF
TRBJ1-1 | TRBV11-2 | CASSPDSYEAFF
TRBJ2-2 | TRBV24-1 | CATGRPSGTGVGPGELFF
TRBJ2-6 | TRBV20-1 | CSASGGANVLTF
TRBJ2-3 | TRBV11-2 | CASSPRGRWVPTDTQYF
TRBJ2-1 | TRBV9 | CASSVAASGGLSSDEQFF
TRBJ2-7 | TRBV9 | CASSGRTGSYEQYF
TRBJ1-1 | TRBV7-2 | CASSWTGMNTEAFF
TRBJ1-5 | TRBV6-2/TRBV6-3 | CASSYSGTGWGSNQPQHF
TRBJ2-2 | TRBV7-6 | CASSFPTRTENTGELFF
TRBJ2-4 | TRBV5-1 | CASSSFEGGDIQYF
TRBJ2-6 | TRBV9 | CASSVAYQGRGSGANVLTF
TRBJ2-3 | TRBV4-1 | CASSQEGGASTDTQYF
TRBJ1-1 | TRBV12-3/TRBV12-4 | CASSGGTPEAFF
TRBJ2-1 | TRBV5-1 | CASSLLGQRAGEQFF
TRBJ2-3 | TRBV10-3 | CAITTGERTDTQYF
TRBJ2-3 | TRBV29-1 | CSVEVTGYSTDTQYF
TRBJ2-3 | TRBV7-3 | CASSLDYNTDTQYF
TRBJ1-4 | TRBV11-1 | CASSLGISGPTNEKLFF
TRBJ1-1 | TRBV28 | CASSSGELKAFF
TRBJ2-7 | TRBV11-1 | CASSLPSGVYEQYF
TRBJ2-1 | TRBV20-1 | CSAFSSGKSSYNEQFF
TRBJ1-5 | TRBV28 | CASSFSQSQPQHF
TRBJ1-1 | TRBV4-1 | CASSREGGFTEAFF
TRBJ2-7 | TRBV4-1 | CASSQDSGLSRAYEQYF
TRBJ2-7 | TRBV29-1 | CSVGDRGSYEQYF
TRBJ2-7 | TRBV12-3/TRBV12-4 | CASSLTSGAYEQYF
TRBJ2-1 | TRBV5-1 | CASTTHLGEQFF
TRBJ1-1 | TRBV7-8 | CASSSNRWTGRDTEAFF
TRBJ2-7 | TRBV9 | CASSVGPANEQYF
TRBJ2-5 | TRBV7-9 | CAVSAGDERGQYF
TRBJ1-3 | TRBV5-1 | CASSHRGQGADGNTIYF
TRBJ1-2 | TRBV2 | CASSENSHYGYTF
TRBJ2-3 | TRBV5-5 | CASSPDPGRTDTQYF
TRBJ2-5 | TRBV7-2 | CASSPGQGGVGTQYF
TRBJ2-1 | TRBV10-3 | CAISEGGEQFF
TRBJ1-1 | TRBV29-1 | CSVGDREAFF
TRBJ1-5 | TRBV2 | CASSLDQPQHF
TRBJ1-2 | TRBV5-4 | CASSFGGMGGYTF
TRBJ1-5 | TRBV20-1 | CSARGNNQPQHF
TRBJ2-2 | TRBV5-5 | CASQMAGNTGELFF